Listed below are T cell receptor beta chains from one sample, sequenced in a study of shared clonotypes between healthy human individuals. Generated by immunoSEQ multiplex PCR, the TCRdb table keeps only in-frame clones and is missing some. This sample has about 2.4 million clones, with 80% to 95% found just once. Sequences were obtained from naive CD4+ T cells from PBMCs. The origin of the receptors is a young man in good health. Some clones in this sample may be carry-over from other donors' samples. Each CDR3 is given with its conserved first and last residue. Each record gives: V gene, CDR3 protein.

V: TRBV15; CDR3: CATSRGGSTDTQYF
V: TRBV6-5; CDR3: CASSYQSGGMNTEAFF
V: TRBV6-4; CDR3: CASSDYKNSNQPQHF
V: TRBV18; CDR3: CASSPSRISYNEQFF
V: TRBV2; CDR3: CASRSRVGQPQHF
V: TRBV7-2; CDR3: CASSLSVQQYF
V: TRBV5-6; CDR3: CASSLLGRPYEQYF
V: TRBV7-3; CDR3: CASSPLARAKADTQYF
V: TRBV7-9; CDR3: CASSLGDIQYF
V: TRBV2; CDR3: CATRVGANVLTF
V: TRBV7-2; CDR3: CASSQPGRPQHF
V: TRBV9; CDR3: CASSALGWAGGQRTDTQYF
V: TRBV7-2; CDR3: CASSLGRPTGYTF
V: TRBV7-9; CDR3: CASSLVLTILWGETQYF
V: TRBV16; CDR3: CASSQSTPAFNTEAFF
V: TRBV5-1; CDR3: CASAEGANDEKLFF
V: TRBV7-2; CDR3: CASSFSGQGARDTGELFF
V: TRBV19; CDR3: CASSTGTSRRNEQFF
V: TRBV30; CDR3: CAWTRQGTDTQYF
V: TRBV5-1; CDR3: CASSSRTGGMETQYF
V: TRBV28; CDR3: CASSLGTGVFQPQHF
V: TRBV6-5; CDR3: CASSYSMLGSYGYTF
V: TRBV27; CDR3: CASSTYGPETQYF
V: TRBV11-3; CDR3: CASSFGLASGEQYF
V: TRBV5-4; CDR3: CASSTGTNNEQFF
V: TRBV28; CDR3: CASSSPGQLFYGYTF
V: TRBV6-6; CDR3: CASSYSQGAKNEQFF
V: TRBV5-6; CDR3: CASSLSGNTIYF
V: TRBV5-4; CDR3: CASSLEGLTQETQYF
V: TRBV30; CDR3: CACGGRDTQYF
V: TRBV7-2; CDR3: CASVAPLLARDRGLDTQYF
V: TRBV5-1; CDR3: CASSLSSGSHNEQFF
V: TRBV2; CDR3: CATSTQGANYGYTF
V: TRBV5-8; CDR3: CASSLGGTLGYEAFF
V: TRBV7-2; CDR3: CASSLVGESTDTQYF
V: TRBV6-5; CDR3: CASSGRVYNEQFF
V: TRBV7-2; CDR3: CASSPAALIYEQYF
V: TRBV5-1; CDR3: CASSLVAGEVGEQYF
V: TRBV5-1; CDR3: CASSLLLAGAYNEQFF
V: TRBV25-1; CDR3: CASSDFREGGQTQYF
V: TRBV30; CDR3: CAWKRQGGLEAFF
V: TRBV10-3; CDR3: CAISMGQGAYNEQFF
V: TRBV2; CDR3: CASRRDSLPDTQYF
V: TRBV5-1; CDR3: CASSQGPSEKLFF
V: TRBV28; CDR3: CASSFRDYLQETQYF
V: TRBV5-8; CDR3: CASSYLAEKLFF